These 19 T cell receptor beta chains originate from one sample sequenced in a study of T cell responses to AZD1222 COVID-19 vaccine. Measured with immunoSEQ multiplex PCR; TCRdb has only the in-frame clones, and not every one. The table includes 90,000 to 120,000 clones, roughly 87% detected once. The sample here was peripheral blood, taken on day 0 of AZD1222 vaccination. These receptors were obtained from an adult in good health.

The chain links TRBV19 to TRBJ1-1; D unresolved. CDR3 length equals 16 residues. Looked up from germline, CDR1 is LNHDA and CDR2 is SQIVND (reference sequence). Trimming removed 3 bases at V and 0 bases at J, with 14 bases between. CDR3 DNA sequence: TGTGCCAGTAGTATGAGAGAGGCCAGGTTGAACACTGAAGCTTTCTTT. Its protein product is CASSMREARLNTEAFF.

This clone was found once. The chain is built from TRBV5-5 and TRBJ2-7; 7 bases are shared with TRBD1. CDR3 length: 14 residues. J gave up 4 bases and V 2 bases, and 6 bases lay outside the gene matches. Germline V CDR1 and CDR2: SGHKS, YYEKEE (reference sequence). The CDR3, as DNA: TGTGCCAGCAGCTTAATAGACAGGGTGTACGAGCAGTACTTC. This codes for CASSLIDRVYEQYF.

The gene calls are TRBV3-1 (or the pseudogene TRBV3-2) and TRBJ2-1; D is uncertain. The CDR3 contains 14 residues. Germline-derived CDR1 and CDR2 are LGHDT and YNNKEL (reference sequence). The germline V and J ends were trimmed by 2 bases and 7 bases, with 12 bases remaining between them. CDR3 amino acids: CASSQPPDLNEQFF. The CDR3 region has the DNA TGTGCCAGCAGCCAACCGCCTGATCTGAATGAGCAGTTCTTC.

This clone was picked up a small number of times. The chain recombines TRBV12-5 with TRBJ1-1; 7 positions match TRBD1. This CDR3 has 15 residues. Unmatched junction bases numbered 10, after V lost 5 bases and J lost 4 bases. Germline lookup yields CDR1 LGHNT and CDR2 FRNRAP. CDR3 nucleotide sequence: TGTGCTAGTGGTCCACCAGGGGGTCCGAGCACTGAAGCTTTCTTT. It codes for CASGPPGGPSTEAFF.

The rearrangement joins TRBV19 to TRBJ1-6; no reliable D call. This CDR3 is built from 13 residues. Germline assignment: CDR1 LNHDA and CDR2 SQIVND (reference sequence). Trimming stripped 8 bases from V and 8 bases from J, with 13 bases between. CDR3 sequence (DNA): TGTGCCAGTTCAACTACTACCGATTCACCCCTCCACTTT. Protein: CASSTTTDSPLHF.

V gene TRBV7-9 combines with J gene TRBJ2-3, with 11 bases matching TRBD2. Germline V gene lookup returns CDR1 SEHNR and CDR2 FQNEAQ (reference sequence). The CDR3 consists of 16 residues. V lost 4 bases to trimming and J lost 2 bases; unmatched junction nucleotides: 5. Written as DNA, the CDR3 is TGTGCCAGCAGCTCAGGGACTAGCGGATCCACAGATACGCAGTATTTT. It codes for CASSSGTSGSTDTQYF.

The rearrangement links TRBV6-6 to TRBJ2-1; 9 bases are shared with TRBD2. The germline V gene has CDR1 MNHNY and CDR2 SVGAGI (reference sequence). The CDR3 loop spans 18 amino acids. The V gene end was trimmed by 5 bases and the J gene end by 7 bases; junction bases not matched to a gene: 18. The CDR3: CASSLLKKGTSFRNEQFF. DNA of the CDR3: TGTGCCAGCAGTCTACTCAAAAAGGGGACTAGCTTTCGGAATGAGCAGTTCTTC.

The chain couples TRBV10-3 to TRBJ1-5, with TRBD1 as a possible D gene (5 bases). The V end was cut by 5 bases, the J end by 5 bases, with 13 bases between. Germline CDR1 is ENHRY and CDR2 is SYGVKD. The CDR3 extends over 14 amino acids. DNA of the CDR3: TGTGCCATCAGTTCCTCCCGGGGGGATCAGCCCCAGCATTTT. This sequence encodes CAISSSRGDQPQHF.

The chain is built from TRBV7-2 and TRBJ2-1, with D unresolved. The CDR3 runs 15 residues. The germline CDR1 and CDR2 sequences are SGHTA and FQGNSA. The ends were cut back, 1 base at V and 5 bases at J, with 12 bases in the middle. The CDR3 sequence: CASSLVPYDHNEQFF. The CDR3 bases are TGTGCCAGCAGCTTAGTCCCGTACGACCACAATGAGCAGTTCTTC.

The chain combines TRBV2 with TRBJ1-3, with D possibly TRBD1 on 6 matching bases. The CDR3 is 15 amino acids. V lost 6 bases, J lost 0 bases, and 12 bases lay in between. The germline gives CDR1 SNHLY, CDR2 FYNNEI. Written as DNA, the CDR3 is TGTGCCAGCAGGCATGACAGGTTCTCTGGAAACACCATATATTTT. Translation: CASRHDRFSGNTIYF.

The V and J genes are TRBV28 and TRBJ2-7; unclear D gene. CDR1 is MDHEN, CDR2 SYDVKM, per germline. With 6 bases removed from V and 3 bases from J, the gap between germline ends came to 15 bases. This CDR3 comprises 14 residues. The CDR3 nucleotides are TGTGCCAGCAGAAAGCAGAGGCCAATCTACGAGCAGTACTTC. As protein: CASRKQRPIYEQYF.

The chain is built from TRBV18 and TRBJ2-6, with 9 positions matching TRBD1. This CDR3 is built from 19 residues. V lost 3 bases to trimming and J lost 2 bases; unmatched junction nucleotides: 11. CDR1 is KGHSH and CDR2 is LQKENI in the germline V gene. The CDR3 DNA sequence: TGTGCCAGCTCACCGATTACAGGGGGCCAGGGAACTGGGGCCAACGTCCTGACTTTC. It codes for CASSPITGGQGTGANVLTF.

This sequence joins TRBV5-6 and TRBJ1-5, with a possible D match to TRBD1 (5 bases). With 0 bases removed from V and 6 bases from J, the gap between germline ends came to 10 bases. CDR1 is SGHDT, CDR2 YYEEEE, per germline. The CDR3 extends over 14 amino acids. The CDR3 region is CASSLGEGRQPQHF. CDR3 nucleotide sequence: TGTGCCAGCAGCTTGGGGGAGGGGCGTCAGCCCCAGCATTTT. The whole variable domain, filled in from reference TRBV5-6 and TRBJ1-5, reads DAGVTQSPTHLIKTRGQQVTLRCSPKSGHDTVSWYQQALGQGPQFIFQYYEEEERQRGNFPDRFSGHQFPNYSSELNVNALLLGDSALYLCASSLGEGRQPQHFGDGTRLSIL.

The CDR3 region has the DNA TGTGCCAGCTCTGGGACAGGTGGCAACGAGCAGTACTTC. Translation gives CASSGTGGNEQYF. The chain uses TRBV18 and TRBJ2-7; 8 nucleotides match TRBD1. The CDR3 is 13 residues long. Germline V gives CDR1 KGHSH, CDR2 LQKENI. V lost 6 bases and J lost 5; bases outside the gene matches: 6.

The J gene is TRBJ2-1, the V gene TRBV6-2 or TRBV6-3, with TRBD2 identical over 7 bases. V lost 0 bases to trimming and J lost 4 bases; unmatched junction nucleotides: 3. This CDR3 has 15 amino acids. Germline assignment: CDR1 MNHEY and CDR2 SVGEGT. CDR3 bases: TGTGCCAGCAGTTACTCGGGCGGGAGTTACAATGAGCAGTTCTTC. Its protein product is CASSYSGGSYNEQFF.

Comments on this clone: Distinct nucleotide sequences in the sample also encode this CDR3. This chain's CDR3 is CAWSLSETQYF. CDR3 nucleotide sequence: TGTGCCTGGAGTCTCTCAGAGACCCAGTACTTC. This sequence joins TRBV30 and TRBJ2-5; unclear D gene. The V gene's germline CDR1 is GTSNPN and CDR2 SVGIG (reference sequence). The CDR3 length is 11 residues. V shed 2 bases and J shed 4 bases, with 5 bases lying between them.

This rearrangement joins TRBV7-2 to TRBJ2-1; 10 nucleotides line up with TRBD2. After removal of 4 bases from V and 10 bases from J, the junction contained 4 bases not matched to a gene. The CDR3 loop spans 13 amino acids. Germline V lookup: CDR1 SGHTA, CDR2 FQGNSA. CDR3 DNA sequence: TGTGCCAGCAGCTCTCGGACTAGCGGCGAGCAGTTCTTC. This translates into CASSSRTSGEQFF. Looking up the rest from reference TRBV7-2 and TRBJ2-1 gives the full variable domain: GAGVSQSPSNKVTEKGKDVELRCDPISGHTALYWYRQSLGQGLEFLIYFQGNSAPDKSGLPSDRFSAERTGGSVSTLTIQRTQQEDSAVYLCASSSRTSGEQFFGPGTRLTVL.

This chain uses TRBV9 with TRBJ1-1; D perhaps matches TRBD1 (6 bases). The CDR3 spans 17 residues. Trimming pared 3 bases from V and 2 bases from J, leaving 20 bases between. Germline CDR1 reads SGDLS; CDR2 reads YYNGEE. CDR3 protein: CASSASRRGGGNTEAFF. The DNA for the CDR3 is TGTGCCAGCAGCGCATCCAGGAGGGGTGGGGGCAACACTGAAGCTTTCTTT.

The V call is TRBV5-6, the J call TRBJ1-2; D might be TRBD1 (6 bases). CDR1 is SGHDT, CDR2 YYEEEE, per germline. Trimming left V 7 bases short and J 5 bases short, with 9 bases between. This CDR3 spans 11 amino acids. CDR3 coding DNA: TGTGCCAGCGGAGGGGGATATGGCTACACCTTC. Amino acids: CASGGGYGYTF.